This TCR beta chain was found in a study of T cells and Merkel cell carcinoma outcomes. Points from the study as a whole: In Merkel cell carcinoma, repertoire and T-cell density reportedly predicted outcomes.

Trimming took off 7 bases at V and 8 bases at J, with 12 bases between the two ends. This CDR3 has 12 amino acids. Germline values: CDR1 MNHEY, CDR2 SVGAGI. Assay: immunoSEQ multiplex PCR; the TCRdb copy retains only in-frame clones and omits some. The table records about 1,300 clones, approximately 90% of them present only once. About this clone: Its target is not known.

The chain is built from TRBV6-5 and TRBJ2-1; D gene uncertain. The sequence came from a human donor with Merkel cell carcinoma. The sequenced material came from tumor tissue from Merkel cell carcinoma. In nucleotides, the CDR3 is TGTGCCAGCATCAACCCGAAAGATGAGCAGTTCTTC. This encodes CASINPKDEQFF.